This T cell receptor beta chain was sequenced in a study of T cell responses to AZD1222 COVID-19 vaccine. Study observations and caveats: Targeting of unmutated variant regions was reportedly seen in nearly half of spike-specific TCRs. Spike-specific TCR breadth and depth rose after two AZD1222 doses. Donors were largely white British and mainly female; clonal diversity was possibly underestimated. Repertoire sampling occurred only after the peak T cell response.

Some clones are missing from TCRdb's copy, which holds only in-frame ones; the method was immunoSEQ multiplex PCR. The sample consists of roughly 90,000 clones, around 91% of them appearing once. Details on this clone: The target antigen is unknown.

This sequence was found in an adult who received the AZD1222 COVID-19 vaccine. Sequenced material: peripheral blood, taken 28 days after the second AZD1222 dose.

The CDR3 reads CASRFRQEGDGYTF. For the CDR3, the DNA is TGTGCCAGTAGATTTAGACAGGAGGGGGATGGCTACACCTTC. The rearrangement uses TRBV19 and TRBJ1-2; a weak D match, TRBD1 (6 bases). The CDR3 is 14 amino acids. CDR1 and CDR2 (germline): LNHDA, SQIVND (reference sequence). Between the trimmed V and J ends, which lost 6 bases and 6 bases, there was a span of 17 bases.